The clone carrying this T cell receptor beta chain was counted a few times. Antigen: not known. The germline V gene has CDR1 MRHNA and CDR2 SNTAGT. The CDR3 length is 14 residues. V was pared by 4 bases and J by 3 bases, with 3 bases of the junction left unmatched. These data are taken from a study of CD8+CD57+ T cells in acquired aplastic anemia. In the study overall: The sorted CD4+ and CD8+ cells yielded an average about 3.3 ug of DNA.

TCR beta VDJ and CDR3 profiling used genomic DNA as template. Using its own MiXCR run on the reads, TCRdb lists one record per CDR3 protein. The sample contains 160,000 or so distinct CDR3 sequences, 60% to 80% of which appear only once. General study results and limits: The study identified around 28 CD8+ CDR3 sequences shared by patients and controls.

Whoever was chosen for sequencing had shown CD8+CD57+ cell expansion by flow cytometry. Blood came from patients not yet given any therapy. Sequenced: sorted CD4+, CD8+, or CD8+CD57+ T cells (not recorded which) from PBMCs. The clonotype comes from a human donor with aplastic anemia. The chain uses TRBV6-4 and TRBJ2-1; TRBD2 agrees at 7 bases. CDR3 bases: TGTGCCAGCAGTGCGGCGGGGGACTACAATGAGCAGTTCTTC. It is translated as CASSAAGDYNEQFF.